The 5 T cell receptor beta chains given below trace back to one sample, sequenced in a study of blood T cells in healthy people across ages. Next came a second PCR, run for about 6 to 12 cycles, which used a sample-barcoded 5' primer along with a J-beta primer mix. Each CDR3 protein is one row after TCRdb ran MiXCR on the 5' RACE reads. The sample records approximately 900,000 distinct CDR3 sequences, about 28% being singletons. The same data also contributed to another study, on T cells of mothers and their children.

The sample comprised blood. The receptors derive from a woman aged 35 to 49 in good health.

This chain connects TRBV9 to TRBJ1-2; 9 bases match TRBD1. V was pared by 5 bases and J by 9 bases, with 5 bases of the junction left unmatched. This CDR3 contains 12 residues. Germline V gives CDR1 SGDLS, CDR2 YYNGEE. This CDR3 is CASSAGTGSYTF. The CDR3 bases are TGTGCCAGCAGTGCAGGGACAGGGAGCTACACCTTC.

This clonotype was observed a few times. The chain employs TRBV20-1 and TRBJ2-5; D unresolved. This CDR3 is built from 11 residues. Trimming removed 8 bases from V and 11 bases from J, with 18 bases in between. Germline values: CDR1 DFQATT, CDR2 SNEGSKA (reference sequence). The CDR3: CSTLRQYEQYF. CDR3 DNA sequence: TGCAGTACTCTCAGGCAGTATGAGCAGTACTTC.

This chain connects TRBV28 to TRBJ1-4; D call uncertain. Germline values: CDR1 MDHEN, CDR2 SYDVKM. The CDR3 is 16 amino acids. Trimming shortened V by 3 bases and J by 8 bases, and 19 bases separated the two germline ends. CDR3 amino acids: CASSLEVQAAGEKLFF. The CDR3 region has the DNA TGTGCCAGCAGTTTGGAGGTCCAGGCAGCGGGGGAAAAACTGTTTTTT.

This clonotype was recorded a few times. The chain links TRBV20-1 to TRBJ2-3; D may be TRBD2 (5 bases). V gave up 0 bases and J gave up 0 bases, with 10 bases separating them. CDR1 is DFQATT and CDR2 is SNEGSKA in the germline V gene (reference sequence). The CDR3 totals 15 residues. CDR3 region: CSARDSLASTDTQYF. The CDR3 DNA reads TGCAGTGCTAGAGATTCCCTAGCTAGCACAGATACGCAGTATTTT.

The chain couples TRBV25-1 to TRBJ2-2; TRBD2 might be the D (5 bases). CDR1 and CDR2 (germline): MGHDK, SYGVNS. V lost 2 bases and J lost 0, with 10 bases in between. The CDR3 is made up of 16 amino acids. Here the CDR3 reads CASSEEGVANTGELFF. The CDR3 DNA sequence: TGTGCCAGCAGTGAAGAGGGAGTGGCGAACACCGGGGAGCTGTTTTTT.